This passage covers 4 T cell receptor beta chains from one sample sequenced in a study of blood T cell repertoires in COVID-19. Assay used: immunoSEQ multiplex PCR; TCRdb lists only in-frame clones, some missing. The repertoire has roughly 500,000 clones, roughly 90% of them found once; the top ten carry roughly 1.9%. The material sequenced was PBMCs or T cells enriched from blood (not recorded which). The origin of the receptors is a middle-aged woman who had recovered from COVID-19.

V and J are TRBV11-3 and TRBJ2-1, with 7 bases lining up with TRBD2. Trimming removed 2 bases from V and 4 bases from J; junction bases left unmatched: 5. There are 15 residues in the CDR3. Per germline, CDR1 SGHNT and CDR2 YENEEA. CDR3 DNA: TGTGCCAGCAGCTTATGGGGGGAGGGTTACAATGAGCAGTTCTTC. It encodes CASSLWGEGYNEQFF.

The CDR3 region has the DNA TGTGCCCACAGCCAGCGGGAGGCCGGCACCGGGGAGCTGTTTTTT. The encoded protein is CAHSQREAGTGELFF. This chain joins TRBV10-3 and TRBJ2-2, with TRBD2 matching over 9 bases. With V trimmed by 11 bases and J by 4 bases, 11 bases remained unmatched. This CDR3 spans 15 amino acids. Per germline, CDR1 ENHRY and CDR2 SYGVKD.

This sequence joins TRBV4-3 and TRBJ2-7; 9 bases line up with TRBD2. Looked up from germline, CDR1 is LGHNA and CDR2 is YSLEER. CDR3 size: 15 residues. V was clipped by 4 bases and J by 3 bases; unmatched bases: 7. CDR3 coding DNA: TGCGCCAGCAGCCCGTCTGCTAGCGGGAACTACGAGCAGTACTTC. It yields the protein CASSPSASGNYEQYF.

The V and J genes are TRBV7-2 and TRBJ1-1, with D hard to call. Trimming pared 1 base from V and 7 bases from J, leaving 10 bases between. The CDR3 spans 13 residues. Germline assignment: CDR1 SGHTA and CDR2 FQGNSA. CDR3 bases: TGTGCCAGCAGCTTAGTAGGAGGGCTTGAAGCTTTCTTT. Amino acids: CASSLVGGLEAFF.